Listed below are T cell receptor beta chains from one sample, sequenced in a study of blood T cell repertoires in COVID-19. Measured with immunoSEQ multiplex PCR; TCRdb has only the in-frame clones, and not every one. The repertoire holds 95,000 or so clones, with around 81% as singletons. Specimen: peripheral blood. Receptors originate from a man older than 75 with COVID-19, enrolled during active disease. CDR3s include the opening cysteine and the closing phenylalanine or tryptophan. The order of the fields is CDR3 protein, J gene, CDR3 length, V gene.

CDR3aa: CASSLDYTGGTQYF
j_gene: TRBJ2-3
len: 14
v_gene: TRBV11-2

CDR3aa: CAISDPGLAGGPMGSTDTQYF
j_gene: TRBJ2-3
len: 21
v_gene: TRBV10-3

CDR3aa: CAWRASGGAIYEQYF
j_gene: TRBJ2-7
len: 15
v_gene: TRBV30

CDR3aa: CASSLVATKRNEQFF
j_gene: TRBJ2-1
len: 15
v_gene: TRBV5-1

CDR3aa: CASSLEGGLEQYF
j_gene: TRBJ2-7
len: 13
v_gene: TRBV11-2

CDR3aa: CASSAGIQETQYF
j_gene: TRBJ2-5
len: 13
v_gene: TRBV5-5

CDR3aa: CAWSVLGGRNFYEQYF
j_gene: TRBJ2-7
len: 16
v_gene: TRBV30

CDR3aa: CASSFRTESRGKLFF
j_gene: TRBJ1-4
len: 15
v_gene: TRBV5-6

CDR3aa: CATSPFSGFDQPQHF
j_gene: TRBJ1-5
len: 15
v_gene: TRBV19

CDR3aa: CASSFSTGTASSYEQYF
j_gene: TRBJ2-7
len: 17
v_gene: TRBV11-2

CDR3aa: CASSQDRLAGTAGELFF
j_gene: TRBJ2-2
len: 17
v_gene: TRBV4-2

CDR3aa: CASSLGVGNTEAFF
j_gene: TRBJ1-1
len: 14
v_gene: TRBV7-9

CDR3aa: CASSQRAPWGDTGELFF
j_gene: TRBJ2-2
len: 17
v_gene: TRBV4-2

CDR3aa: CASSLPGGRGYTF
j_gene: TRBJ1-2
len: 13
v_gene: TRBV5-4

CDR3aa: CATSRLRQGNTEAFF
j_gene: TRBJ1-1
len: 15
v_gene: TRBV15

CDR3aa: CASATGGDYGYTF
j_gene: TRBJ1-2
len: 13
v_gene: TRBV30

CDR3aa: CASSPTGMQETQYF
j_gene: TRBJ2-5
len: 14
v_gene: TRBV19

CDR3aa: CASSQGSGDTQYF
j_gene: TRBJ2-3
len: 13
v_gene: TRBV3-1/TRBV3-2

CDR3aa: CASSASGGHSYEQYF
j_gene: TRBJ2-7
len: 15
v_gene: TRBV5-1

CDR3aa: CASSLDRKNEQFF
j_gene: TRBJ2-1
len: 13
v_gene: TRBV7-3

CDR3aa: CASSQGLAFSNTYEQYF
j_gene: TRBJ2-7
len: 17
v_gene: TRBV4-2

CDR3aa: CASSITSGVPTDTQYF
j_gene: TRBJ2-3
len: 16
v_gene: TRBV9

CDR3aa: CASSSLGTSGRVTDTQYF
j_gene: TRBJ2-3
len: 18
v_gene: TRBV28

CDR3aa: CASSERVAGTTDTQYF
j_gene: TRBJ2-3
len: 16
v_gene: TRBV6-1

CDR3aa: CSVERGGETQYF
j_gene: TRBJ2-5
len: 12
v_gene: TRBV29-1

CDR3aa: CASRVHYNSPLHF
j_gene: TRBJ1-6
len: 13
v_gene: TRBV6-5

CDR3aa: CASRSRQGGYTEAFF
j_gene: TRBJ1-1
len: 15
v_gene: TRBV6-5

CDR3aa: CASSQTGVGYGYTF
j_gene: TRBJ1-2
len: 14
v_gene: TRBV28

CDR3aa: CASSVGQGYTGELFF
j_gene: TRBJ2-2
len: 15
v_gene: TRBV7-8

CDR3aa: CASSSVNTEAFF
j_gene: TRBJ1-1
len: 12
v_gene: TRBV5-1

CDR3aa: CASSPPSGGRDEQFF
j_gene: TRBJ2-1
len: 15
v_gene: TRBV5-1

CDR3aa: CASSVGTGELNEQYF
j_gene: TRBJ2-7
len: 15
v_gene: TRBV25-1

CDR3aa: CASSYGSRTDTQYF
j_gene: TRBJ2-3
len: 14
v_gene: TRBV6-5

CDR3aa: CASSRGTGGGQETQYF
j_gene: TRBJ2-5
len: 16
v_gene: TRBV11-2

CDR3aa: CASSVEVGGTGTGNTIYF
j_gene: TRBJ1-3
len: 18
v_gene: TRBV9